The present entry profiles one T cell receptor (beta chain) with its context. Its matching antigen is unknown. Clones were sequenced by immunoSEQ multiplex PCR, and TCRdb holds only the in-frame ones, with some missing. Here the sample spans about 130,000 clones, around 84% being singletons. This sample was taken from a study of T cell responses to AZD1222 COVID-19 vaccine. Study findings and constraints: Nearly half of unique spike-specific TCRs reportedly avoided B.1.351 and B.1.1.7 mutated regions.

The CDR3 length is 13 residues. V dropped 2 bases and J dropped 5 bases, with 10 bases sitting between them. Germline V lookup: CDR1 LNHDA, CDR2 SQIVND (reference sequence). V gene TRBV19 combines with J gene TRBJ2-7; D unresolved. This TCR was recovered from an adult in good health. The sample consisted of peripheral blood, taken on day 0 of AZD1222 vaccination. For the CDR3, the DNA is TGTGCCAGTAGTATAAGCTTCTCGCACGAGCAGTACTTC. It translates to CASSISFSHEQYF.